What follows describes a single TCR beta chain. Its specificity is unknown. TCRdb re-called the reads with MiXCR, one entry per CDR3 protein. The table has some 350,000 distinct CDR3 sequences, roughly 36% seen once. Deletions cut 4 bases from V and 1 base from J, with 23 bases between. Germline loops: CDR1 SGHNT, CDR2 YYREEE (reference sequence). The CDR3 contains 18 residues. The sample belongs to a study of T cell repertoires in cytomegalovirus infection. Notes on the study in general: Dominant in the ex vivo response were TCR beta clonotypes restricted by HLA-C and specific for CMV.

The starting material was cultured PBMCs, obtained from culture after CMV antigen stimulation. The rearrangement uses TRBV5-4 and TRBJ1-2; D may be TRBD1 (5 bases). This TCR was recovered from a human donor in good health (CMV status not recorded). Some clones in this sample may be carry-over from other donors' samples. The CDR3 DNA is TGTGCCAGCAGCCAGGGAGTGGCCCTCACTCGGGGTAACTATGGCTACACCTTC. Translating gives CASSQGVALTRGNYGYTF.